Each of the 6 T cell receptor beta chains below was sequenced from the same sample in a study of cytotoxic CD8 clonotypes in ibrutinib-treated CLL. Method: immunoSEQ multiplex PCR; TCRdb's copy keeps in-frame clones and lacks some. The data show fewer than 50,000 clones, with over 60% seen just once and roughly 21% held by the top ten. Material: PBMCs, obtained after 24 months of ibrutinib treatment. The receptors here all came from a human donor with chronic lymphocytic leukemia.

The chain employs TRBV6-1 and TRBJ2-4, with D possibly TRBD2 on 6 matching bases. Trimming pared 6 bases from V and 8 bases from J, leaving 17 bases between. Looked up from germline, CDR1 is MNHNS and CDR2 is SASEGT. The CDR3 totals 14 residues. Written as DNA, the CDR3 is TGTGCCAGCAGGGGAGGTCCGGGATTGGACATTCAGTACTTC. Translating it yields CASRGGPGLDIQYF.

The sample holds a few counts of this clone. The V call is TRBV5-1, the J call TRBJ2-7, with D possibly being TRBD2 (6 bases). The germline V gene encodes CDR1 SGHRS and CDR2 YFSETQ. Trimming took 4 bases from V and 6 from J, leaving 11 bases between them. The CDR3 is 12 amino acids. This chain's CDR3 is CASSLTRAEQYF. As DNA, the CDR3 is TGCGCCAGCAGCCTGACTAGAGCCGAGCAGTACTTC.

This chain uses TRBV6-6 with TRBJ1-1; TRBD1 agrees at 8 bases. Germline V gene lookup returns CDR1 MNHNY and CDR2 SVGAGI (reference sequence). With V trimmed by 7 bases and J by 6 bases, 13 bases remained unmatched. The CDR3 totals 15 residues. Here the CDR3 DNA reads TGTGCCAGCAACCAGGGGGCGAAGGTCGGCGCTGAAGCTTTCTTT. This sequence encodes CASNQGAKVGAEAFF.

The J gene is TRBJ2-7, the V gene TRBV30; 14 bases match TRBD2. Losses at the gene ends were 2 bases for V and 0 bases for J; bases not matched to a gene: 9. CDR3 size: 18 residues. The germline gives CDR1 GTSNPN, CDR2 SVGIG (reference sequence). The CDR3 DNA sequence: TGTGCCTGGAGTATGCCGGGACTAGCGGGAGCCTACTCCTACGAGCAGTACTTC. Translation: CAWSMPGLAGAYSYEQYF. The full variable domain, in which reference TRBV30 and TRBJ2-7 provide the parts outside the CDR3, is SQTIHQWPATLVQPVGSPLSLECTVEGTSNPNLYWYRQAAGRGLQLLFYSVGIGQISSEVPQNLSASRPQDRQFILSSKKLLLSDSGFYLCAWSMPGLAGAYSYEQYFGPGTRLTVT.

The V gene is TRBV28, the J gene TRBJ2-3, with TRBD2 matching over 12 bases. With 2 bases clipped from V and 1 base from J, the junction kept 4 bases outside the gene matches. CDR3 length equals 17 residues. Looked up from germline, CDR1 is MDHEN and CDR2 is SYDVKM. In DNA form, the CDR3 reads TGTGCCAGCAGTTTAACTAGCGGGAGGTGGGGCACAGATACGCAGTATTTT. Translated: CASSLTSGRWGTDTQYF.

The chain has TRBV15 and TRBJ2-5, with D perhaps assigned TRBD1 or TRBD2 (5 bases each). The CDR3 is 13 residues long. Between the trimmed V and J ends, which lost 1 base and 5 bases, there was a span of 8 bases. The germline gives CDR1 LNHNV, CDR2 YYDKDF (reference sequence). The CDR3 here is CATSRGGLETQYF. The CDR3 nucleotides are TGTGCCACCAGCAGAGGGGGGTTGGAGACCCAGTACTTC. Using reference TRBV15 and TRBJ2-5 for the parts outside the CDR3, the full variable domain is DAMVIQNPRYQVTQFGKPVTLSCSQTLNHNVMYWYQQKSSQAPKLLFHYYDKDFNNEADTPDNFQSRRPNTSFCFLDIRSPGLGDTAMYLCATSRGGLETQYFGPGTRLLVL.